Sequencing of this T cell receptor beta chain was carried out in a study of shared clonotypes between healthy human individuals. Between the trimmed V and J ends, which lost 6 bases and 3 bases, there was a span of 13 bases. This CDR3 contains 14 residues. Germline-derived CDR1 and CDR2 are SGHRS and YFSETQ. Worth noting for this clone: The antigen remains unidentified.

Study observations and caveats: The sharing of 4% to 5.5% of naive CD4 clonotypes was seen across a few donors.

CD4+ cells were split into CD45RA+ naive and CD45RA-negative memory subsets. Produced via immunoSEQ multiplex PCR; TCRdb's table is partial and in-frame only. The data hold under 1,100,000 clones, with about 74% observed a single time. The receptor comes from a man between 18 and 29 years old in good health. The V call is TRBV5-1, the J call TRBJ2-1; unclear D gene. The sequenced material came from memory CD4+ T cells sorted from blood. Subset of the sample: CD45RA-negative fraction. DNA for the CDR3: TGCGCCAGCACCCCAAGCACGGGCTACAATGAGCAGTTCTTC. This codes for CASTPSTGYNEQFF.